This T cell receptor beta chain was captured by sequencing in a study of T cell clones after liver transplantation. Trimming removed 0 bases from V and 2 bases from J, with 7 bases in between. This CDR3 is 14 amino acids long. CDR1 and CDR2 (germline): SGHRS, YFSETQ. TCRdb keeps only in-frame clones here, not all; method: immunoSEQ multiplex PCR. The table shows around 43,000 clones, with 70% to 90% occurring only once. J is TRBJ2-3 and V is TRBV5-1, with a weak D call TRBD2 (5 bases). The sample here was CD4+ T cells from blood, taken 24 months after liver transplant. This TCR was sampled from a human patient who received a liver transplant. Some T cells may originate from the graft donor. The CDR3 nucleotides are TGCGCCAGCAGCTTGGCACTAGTCACAGATACGCAGTATTTT. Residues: CASSLALVTDTQYF.